These 10 T cell receptor beta chains share one sample of origin, sequenced in a study of blood T cell repertoires in COVID-19. Only in-frame clones appear in the TCRdb table, and some are missing; sequencing was by immunoSEQ multiplex PCR. The repertoire holds roughly 250,000 clones, with 80% to 95% as singletons. The sequencing sample was made of PBMCs or T cells enriched from blood (not recorded which). Source of these receptors: a woman aged 18-29 years who had recovered from COVID-19.

This clone was found a few times. The chain joins TRBV5-1 to TRBJ1-1; possible D gene TRBD1, 6 bases. The length of the CDR3 is 13 residues. Germline values: CDR1 SGHRS, CDR2 YFSETQ. V lost 2 bases, J lost 6 bases, and 11 bases lay in between. This chain's CDR3 is CASSFVGASEAFF. Here the CDR3 DNA reads TGCGCCAGCAGCTTTGTGGGGGCCTCTGAAGCTTTCTTT.

This clone came up once. V usage is TRBV7-2 and J usage is TRBJ2-7, with TRBD1 identical over 9 bases. With V trimmed by 5 bases and J by 3 bases, 14 bases remained unmatched. There are 17 residues in the CDR3. Germline V gene lookup returns CDR1 SGHTA and CDR2 FQGNSA. The CDR3: CASSPPPGQGFGYEQYF. CDR3 nucleotide sequence: TGTGCCAGCAGCCCCCCCCCGGGACAGGGATTTGGCTACGAGCAGTACTTC.

The chain uses TRBV28 and TRBJ1-2; weak D call: TRBD1 (6 bases). CDR1 and CDR2 (germline): MDHEN, SYDVKM. The CDR3 is made up of 20 amino acids. Trimming pared 3 bases from V and 4 bases from J, leaving 30 bases between. The chain's CDR3 is CASSLILGGQGRARGYGYTF. The CDR3 DNA reads TGTGCCAGCAGTTTGATTTTGGGTGGGCAGGGAAGGGCCAGGGGCTATGGCTACACCTTC.

CDR3 nucleotide sequence: TGTGCCAGCAGCCGAAGACCGGGACAGGAGTATGGCTACACCTTC. Translated: CASSRRPGQEYGYTF. The chain has TRBV28 and TRBJ1-2; 8 bases fit TRBD1. The length of the CDR3 is 15 residues. V was clipped by 6 bases and J by 5 bases; unmatched bases: 11. Germline lookup yields CDR1 MDHEN and CDR2 SYDVKM.

This chain uses TRBV3-1 (or the pseudogene TRBV3-2) with TRBJ1-4; no reliable D call. Per the germline V gene, CDR1 is LGHDT and CDR2 is YNNKEL (reference sequence). This CDR3 contains 13 residues. V dropped 7 bases and J dropped 0 bases, with 6 bases sitting between them. Here the CDR3 DNA reads TGTGCCAGCACAGGATCAACTAATGAAAAACTGTTTTTT. Amino acids: CASTGSTNEKLFF.

The gene calls are TRBV5-4 and TRBJ1-2, with 8 bases identical to TRBD1. Germline CDR1 is SGHNT and CDR2 is YYREEE (reference sequence). This CDR3 comprises 14 residues. V lost 1 base to trimming and J lost 4 bases; unmatched junction nucleotides: 3. CDR3 DNA: TGTGCCAGCAGCTTGAAAGACAGGGGCTATGGCTACACCTTC. Residues: CASSLKDRGYGYTF.

This clone was recorded only once. V gene TRBV19 combines with J gene TRBJ1-2; a weak D match, TRBD1 (6 bases). Germline V CDR1 and CDR2: LNHDA, SQIVND (reference sequence). There are 13 residues in the CDR3. The V end was cut by 6 bases, the J end by 4 bases, with 12 bases between. This chain's CDR3 is CASSLGQSYGYTF. The CDR3 nucleotides are TGTGCCAGTAGCCTGGGACAATCCTATGGCTACACCTTC.

The chain carries TRBV28 and TRBJ2-2; 13 bases match TRBD2. The trim removed 1 base at V and 2 bases at J, leaving 10 bases unmatched. In germline, CDR1 is MDHEN, CDR2 SYDVKM. The CDR3 is 20 residues long. CDR3 in amino acids: CASSLSGGLAGAKNTGELFF. The DNA of the CDR3 is TGTGCCAGCAGTTTATCCGGAGGACTAGCGGGAGCAAAAAACACCGGGGAGCTGTTTTTT.

This chain uses TRBV2 with TRBJ2-1; D is undetermined. This CDR3 comprises 16 residues. Trimming stripped 3 bases from V and 0 bases from J, with 12 bases between. The V gene's germline CDR1 is SNHLY and CDR2 FYNNEI. The CDR3 bases are TGTGCCAGCAGTGAGACGACTGCGAGCTCCTACAATGAGCAGTTCTTC. Amino acid sequence: CASSETTASSYNEQFF.

This clone showed up just a few times. The V call is TRBV5-1, the J call TRBJ2-2; 7 bases fit TRBD2. Germline V CDR1 and CDR2: SGHRS, YFSETQ. This CDR3 has 14 residues. With V trimmed by 5 bases and J by 2 bases, 3 bases remained unmatched. The CDR3 DNA reads TGCGCCAGCAGGCCGGGAGGAAACACCGGGGAGCTGTTTTTT. Translating it yields CASRPGGNTGELFF.